This TCR beta chain was profiled in a study of blood T cells in healthy people across ages. A J-beta primer mix and a sample-barcoded 5' primer were used in a second PCR of roughly 7 to 12 cycles. Each CDR3 protein is one row after TCRdb ran MiXCR on the 5' RACE reads. Found here are some 1.5 million distinct CDR3 sequences, roughly 27% of them singletons; the top ten hold about 7.7%. Germline V gene lookup returns CDR1 SGHDT and CDR2 YYEEEE. CDR3 length: 15 amino acids. The V and J ends lost 1 base and 7 bases respectively, with 15 bases between them. The clonotype comes from a woman aged 25 to 39 in good health. V usage is TRBV5-6 and J usage is TRBJ2-1; possibly TRBD1 or TRBD2 for D (5 bases each). The specimen was blood. DNA of the CDR3: TGTGCCAGCAGCTTGAGGTTATCGGGGCTGAATGAGCAGTTCTTC. Encoded protein: CASSLRLSGLNEQFF.